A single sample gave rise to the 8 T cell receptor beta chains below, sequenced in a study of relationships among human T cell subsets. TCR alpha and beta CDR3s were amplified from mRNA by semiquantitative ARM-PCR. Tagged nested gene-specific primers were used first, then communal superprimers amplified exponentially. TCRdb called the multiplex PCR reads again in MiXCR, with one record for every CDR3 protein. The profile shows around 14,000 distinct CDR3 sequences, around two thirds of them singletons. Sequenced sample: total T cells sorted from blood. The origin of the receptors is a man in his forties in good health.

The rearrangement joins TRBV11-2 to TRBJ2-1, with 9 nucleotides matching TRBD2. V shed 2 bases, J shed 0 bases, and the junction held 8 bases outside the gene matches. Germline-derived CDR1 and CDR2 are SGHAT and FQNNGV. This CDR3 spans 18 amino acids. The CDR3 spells CASSLLVAGEFSYNEQFF. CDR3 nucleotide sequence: TGTGCCAGCAGCTTACTGGTAGCGGGGGAGTTCTCCTACAATGAGCAGTTCTTC.

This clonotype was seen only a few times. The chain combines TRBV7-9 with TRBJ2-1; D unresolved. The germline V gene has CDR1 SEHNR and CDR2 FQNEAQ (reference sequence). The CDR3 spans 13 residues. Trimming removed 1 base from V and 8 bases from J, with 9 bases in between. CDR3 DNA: TGTGCCAGCAGCTTAGGGGTCTTGTATGAGCAGTTCTTC. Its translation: CASSLGVLYEQFF.

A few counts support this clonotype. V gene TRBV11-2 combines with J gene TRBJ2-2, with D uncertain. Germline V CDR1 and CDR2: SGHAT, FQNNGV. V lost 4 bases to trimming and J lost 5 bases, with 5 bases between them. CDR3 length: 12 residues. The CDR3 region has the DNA TGTGCCAGCAGCTACGGGACCGGGGAGCTGTTTTTT. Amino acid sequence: CASSYGTGELFF.

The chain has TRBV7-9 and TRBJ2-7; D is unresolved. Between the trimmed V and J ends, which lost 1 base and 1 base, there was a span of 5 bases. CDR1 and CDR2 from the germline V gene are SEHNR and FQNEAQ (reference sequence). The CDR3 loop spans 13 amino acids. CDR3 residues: CASSLGWSYEQYF. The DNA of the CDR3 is TGTGCCAGCAGCTTAGGTTGGTCCTACGAGCAGTACTTC.

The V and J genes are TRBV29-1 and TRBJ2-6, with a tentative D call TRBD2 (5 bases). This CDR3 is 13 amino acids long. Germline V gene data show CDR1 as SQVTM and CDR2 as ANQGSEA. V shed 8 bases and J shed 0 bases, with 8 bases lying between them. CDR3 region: CSPGSSGANVLTF. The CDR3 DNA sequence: TGCAGCCCGGGGAGCTCTGGGGCCAACGTCCTGACTTTC.

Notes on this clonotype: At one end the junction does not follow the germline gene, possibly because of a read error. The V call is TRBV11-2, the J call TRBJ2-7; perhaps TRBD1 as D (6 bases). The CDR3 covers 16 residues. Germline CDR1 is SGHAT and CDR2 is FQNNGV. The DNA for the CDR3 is TGCGCCAGCAGCCCCCAGCGACAGGCTCCCTCGTACGAGCAGTACTTC. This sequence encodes CASSPQRQAPSYEQYF.

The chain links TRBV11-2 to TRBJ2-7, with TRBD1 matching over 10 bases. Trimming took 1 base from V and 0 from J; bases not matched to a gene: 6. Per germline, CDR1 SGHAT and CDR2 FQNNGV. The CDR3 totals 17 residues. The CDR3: CASSLVRGTGDSYEQYF. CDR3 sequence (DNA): TGTGCCAGCAGCTTAGTTCGAGGGACAGGGGACTCCTACGAGCAGTACTTC.

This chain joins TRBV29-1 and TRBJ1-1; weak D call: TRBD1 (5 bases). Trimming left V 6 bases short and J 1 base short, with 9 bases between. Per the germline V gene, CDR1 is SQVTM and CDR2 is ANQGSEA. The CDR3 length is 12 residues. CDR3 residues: CSVAGGNTEAFF. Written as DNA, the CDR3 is TGCAGCGTGGCCGGGGGGAACACTGAAGCTTTCTTT.